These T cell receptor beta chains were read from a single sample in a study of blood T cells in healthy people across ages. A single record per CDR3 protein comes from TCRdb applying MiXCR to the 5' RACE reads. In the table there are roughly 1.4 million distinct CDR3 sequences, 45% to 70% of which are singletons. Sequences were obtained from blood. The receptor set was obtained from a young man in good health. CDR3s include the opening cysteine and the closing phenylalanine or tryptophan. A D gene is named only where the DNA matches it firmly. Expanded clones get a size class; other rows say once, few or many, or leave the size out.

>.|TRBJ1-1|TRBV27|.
TGTGCCAGCAGCTTCCTCCCAGGGAGGGGAGCTGAAGCTTTCTTT
CASSFLPGRGAEAFF
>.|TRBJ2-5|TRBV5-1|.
TGCGCCAGCACCTTTGGAACGGAGCAGTACTTC
CASTFGTEQYF
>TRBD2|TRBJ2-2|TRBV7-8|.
TGTGCCAGCAGCTTAGCGATTGGGGAGGGCACCGGGGAGCTGTTTTTT
CASSLAIGEGTGELFF
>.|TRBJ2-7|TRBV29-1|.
TGCAGCGTTGTCGGACACAACGAGCAGTACTTC
CSVVGHNEQYF
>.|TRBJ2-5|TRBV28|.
TGTGCCAGCAGTGGGGCGGGGCACCCTTCGGGGGAGACCCAGTACTTC
CASSGAGHPSGETQYF
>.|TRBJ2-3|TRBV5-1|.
TGCGCCAGCAGCTTCGGCGCAGGGGCGGCAGATACGCAGTATTTT
CASSFGAGAADTQYF
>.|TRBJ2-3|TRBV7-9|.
TGTGCCAGCAGTCACCCATGGCGGAGCACAGATACGCAGTATTTT
CASSHPWRSTDTQYF
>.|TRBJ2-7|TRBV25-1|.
TGTGCCAGCAGGGGTCTAGGACCCAATTACGAGCAGTACTTC
CASRGLGPNYEQYF
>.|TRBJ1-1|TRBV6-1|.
TGTGCCAGCAGGGACGACAGTTTTGGGACTGAAGCTTTCTTT
CASRDDSFGTEAFF
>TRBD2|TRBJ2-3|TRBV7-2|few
TGTGCCAGCAGCTTAACTAGCGGGTTCTCGACAGATACGCAGTATTTT
CASSLTSGFSTDTQYF
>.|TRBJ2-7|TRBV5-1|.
TGCGCCAGCAGACCGGGACACAGCACCTACGAGCAGTACTTC
CASRPGHSTYEQYF
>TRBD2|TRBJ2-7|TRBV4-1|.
TGCGCCAGCAGCCAAGGATCGGGACTAGCGGGAGAGTACGAGCAGTACTTC
CASSQGSGLAGEYEQYF
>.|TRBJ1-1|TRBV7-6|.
TGTGCCAGCAGCTTAGACAGGACCCACACTGAAGCTTTCTTT
CASSLDRTHTEAFF
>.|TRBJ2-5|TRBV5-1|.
TGCGCCAGCAGCTCGACAGTGACCCAGTACTTC
CASSSTVTQYF
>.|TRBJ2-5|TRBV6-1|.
TGTGCCAGCATACCCGGGCGCTCGGTAGAGACCCAGTACTTC
CASIPGRSVETQYF
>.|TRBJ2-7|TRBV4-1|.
TGCGCCAGCAGCCCGAAGCAGGGGACGATATCCTACGAGCAGTACTTC
CASSPKQGTISYEQYF
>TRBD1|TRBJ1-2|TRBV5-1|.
TGCGCCAGCAGCTTGAACCCGGGACAGGGAAACTATGGCTACACCTTC
CASSLNPGQGNYGYTF
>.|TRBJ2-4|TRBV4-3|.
TGCGCCAGCAGCCAAGATCTAGTAGGGGGGAGCGGTATTCAGTACTTC
CASSQDLVGGSGIQYF
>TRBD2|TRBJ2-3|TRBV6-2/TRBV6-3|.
TGTGCCAGCATCCACCGCGGGGGGGCCTTCACAGATACGCAGTATTTT
CASIHRGGAFTDTQYF
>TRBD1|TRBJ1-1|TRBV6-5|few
TGTGCCAGCAGTTACTCCCAGGGGGCGGACACTGAAGCTTTCTTT
CASSYSQGADTEAFF
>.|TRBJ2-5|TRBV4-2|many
TGTGCCAGCAGCCAACCGGGACGACGCATAGAGACCCAGTACTTC
CASSQPGRRIETQYF
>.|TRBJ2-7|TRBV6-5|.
TGTGCCAGCAGTTGCTCCCAGGCCTTCACCTACGAGCAGTACTTC
CASSCSQAFTYEQYF
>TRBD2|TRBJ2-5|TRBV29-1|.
TGCAGCGCACAACTCGGGACTAGCGGAGAGACCCAGTACTTC
CSAQLGTSGETQYF
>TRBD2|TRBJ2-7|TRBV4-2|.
TGTGCCAGCAGCCAAGAGAGGGGAGCGGGAGTCTACGAGCAGTACTTC
CASSQERGAGVYEQYF
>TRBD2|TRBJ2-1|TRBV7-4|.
TGTGCCAGTAGCTTAGGCGAGTGCGGGAGCTCCTACAATGAGCAGTTCTTC
CASSLGECGSSYNEQFF
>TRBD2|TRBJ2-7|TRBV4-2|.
TGTGCCAGCAGCCAAGAGTCGAGGGAACTAGCGGGCTACAATGAGCAGTACTTC
CASSQESRELAGYNEQYF
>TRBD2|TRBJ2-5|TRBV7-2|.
TGTGCCAGCAGAAAGGGGACTAGCGGGTTCCAAGAGACCCAGTACTTC
CASRKGTSGFQETQYF
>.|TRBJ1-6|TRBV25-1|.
TGTGCCAGCAAACAAACTGGGTCCTATAATTCACCCCTCCACTTT
CASKQTGSYNSPLHF
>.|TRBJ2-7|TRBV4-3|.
TGCGCCAGCAGCCAAGATTGGCAGGGTGGGGACGAGCAGTACTTC
CASSQDWQGGDEQYF
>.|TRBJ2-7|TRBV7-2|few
TGTGCCAGCAGCTTAGTCGACCACGAGCAGTACTTC
CASSLVDHEQYF
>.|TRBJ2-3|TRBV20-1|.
TGCAGTGCTAGGGCCGTTACCACAGATACGCAGTATTTT
CSARAVTTDTQYF
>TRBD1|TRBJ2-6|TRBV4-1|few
TGCGCCAGTAGGACAGGTGGGGCCAACGTCCTGACTTTC
CASRTGGANVLTF
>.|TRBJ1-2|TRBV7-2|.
TGTGCCAGCAGCTTAGATTCTGTCGGCGGCTACACCTTC
CASSLDSVGGYTF
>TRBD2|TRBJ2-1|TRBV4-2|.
TGTGCCAGCAGCCAAGTATGGAGCGGGGGTGTCAATGAGCAGTTCTTC
CASSQVWSGGVNEQFF
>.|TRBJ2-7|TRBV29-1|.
TGCAGCGTTGAAAGGGCGAGCTCCTACGGGCAGTACTTC
CSVERASSYGQYF
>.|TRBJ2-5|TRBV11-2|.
TGTGCCAGCAGCCCTTTGGTCAAAGGCACCCAGTACTTC
CASSPLVKGTQYF
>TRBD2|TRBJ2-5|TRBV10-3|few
TGTGCCATCAGTGAGGGGTTAGCGGGAGACAATGAGCAGTACTTC
CAISEGLAGDNEQYF
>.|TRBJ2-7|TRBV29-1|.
TGCAGCGTTGCCCTCTTCTCTAATAAATACGAGCAGTACTTC
CSVALFSNKYEQYF
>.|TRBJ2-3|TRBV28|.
TGTGCCAGCAGTCACCCCGTAGATACGCAGTATTTT
CASSHPVDTQYF
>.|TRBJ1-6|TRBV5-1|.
TGCGCCAGCAGCTTGTTTGAGGGGACCCTACTAAGCTCCTATAATTCACCCCTCCACTTT
CASSLFEGTLLSSYNSPLHF
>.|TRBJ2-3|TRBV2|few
TGTGCCAGCAAGGCTAGCGGCACAGATACGCAGTATTTT
CASKASGTDTQYF
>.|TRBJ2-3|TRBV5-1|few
TGCGCCAGCACCTCGCAGGGGCGCGCAGATACGCAGTATTTT
CASTSQGRADTQYF
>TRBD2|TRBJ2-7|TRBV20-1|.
TGCAGTGCTAGTAGCGGGGGGGCGAACGAGCAGTACTTC
CSASSGGANEQYF
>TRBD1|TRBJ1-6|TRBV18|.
TGTGCCAGCTCACCCGGAGGGCAGGGGGCCGTCTCACCCCTCCACTTT
CASSPGGQGAVSPLHF